Below, 30 T cell receptor beta chains from the same sample are listed, as sequenced in a study of spatial heterogeneity in lung cancer. Each CDR3 protein is one row after TCRdb ran MiXCR on the 5' RACE reads. The sample has roughly 80,000 distinct CDR3 sequences; 10% to 15% are singletons. Regarding time point: sample taken at primary tumor resection. Without sorting, whole RNA was sequenced from tumor, nontumor lung or frozen PBMC. The specimen comprised PBMCs, sampled at surgery. These receptors originate from a male donor with early-stage non-small cell lung cancer.

The sample holds a few counts of this clonotype. This chain connects TRBV20-1 to TRBJ2-7; maybe TRBD2 (6 bases). V was clipped by 6 bases and J by 1 base, with 13 bases between them. Germline V gives CDR1 DFQATT, CDR2 SNEGSKA (reference sequence). The length of the CDR3 is 13 residues. CDR3 nucleotides: TGCAGTGCCACGGACGGGAGTTCCTACGAGCAGTACTTC. Residues: CSATDGSSYEQYF.

The V and J genes are TRBV7-2 and TRBJ1-1; D remains ambiguous. This CDR3 has 14 amino acids. Germline V gene lookup returns CDR1 SGHTA and CDR2 FQGNSA. V dropped 4 bases and J dropped 1 base, with 10 bases sitting between them. CDR3: CASSWGWQNTEAFF. CDR3 DNA: TGTGCCAGCAGCTGGGGATGGCAGAACACTGAAGCTTTCTTT.

This clonotype appeared a few times. The chain uses TRBV20-1 and TRBJ2-7; 8 positions agree with TRBD2. V shed 0 bases and J 6 bases; nucleotides not matched to a gene: 13. This CDR3 contains 16 residues. From germline, CDR1 is DFQATT and CDR2 SNEGSKA (reference sequence). The CDR3 is CSARDLGTAGGVEQYF. Here the CDR3 DNA reads TGCAGTGCTAGAGATTTGGGAACGGCGGGGGGAGTCGAGCAGTACTTC.

The sample holds many counts of this clonotype. This rearrangement joins TRBV7-2 to TRBJ1-2; no clear D. Trimming took 3 bases from V and 6 from J, leaving 5 bases between them. Germline lookup yields CDR1 SGHTA and CDR2 FQGNSA. CDR3 size: 11 residues. The CDR3 loop is CASSFMDGYTF. The CDR3 DNA is TGTGCCAGCAGCTTCATGGATGGCTACACCTTC.

In the case of this clonotype: One end of the junction is discordant with germline, which a read error may explain. This chain uses TRBV5-5 with TRBJ1-5; D perhaps matches TRBD1 (6 bases). CDR3 length: 15 amino acids. The germline CDR1 and CDR2 sequences are SGHKS and YYEKEE (reference sequence). CDR3 in DNA: TGTGCCAGCAGCTTGAGGGGGGAGGACAATCAGCGCCAGCATTTT. It yields the protein CASSLRGEDNQRQHF.

This clonotype was observed many times. The chain couples TRBV4-1 to TRBJ2-7; no clear D. Per the germline V gene, CDR1 is MGHRA and CDR2 is YSYEKL. CDR3 length equals 13 residues. The germline V and J ends were trimmed by 0 bases and 6 bases, with 9 bases remaining between them. The CDR3 DNA is TGCGCCAGCAGCCAAGATTCGGCATCCGAGCAGTACTTC. Residues: CASSQDSASEQYF.

CDR3 in DNA: TGTGCCAGCAGCTTAGTAGGCGGGGAGCTGTTTTTT. Residues: CASSLVGGELFF. The chain joins TRBV7-3 to TRBJ2-2; D is ambiguous. V was cut by 2 bases and J by 7 bases, with 5 bases left in between. From germline, CDR1 is SGHTA and CDR2 FQGTGA. The CDR3 has 12 residues.

Many counts were recorded for this clonotype. This chain joins TRBV29-1 and TRBJ2-2; perhaps D is TRBD1 or TRBD2 (6 bases each). This CDR3 is 14 amino acids long. The V gene's germline CDR1 is SQVTM and CDR2 ANQGSEA. Trimming removed 2 bases from V and 1 base from J, with 8 bases in between. CDR3 coding DNA: TGCAGCGTTGAAAAGGGGGGGAACACCGGGGAGCTGTTTTTT. It specifies CSVEKGGNTGELFF.

This clonotype was counted only a few times. This rearrangement joins TRBV10-2 to TRBJ2-5; 7 bases fit TRBD2. CDR1 and CDR2 from the germline V gene are WSHSY and SAAADI. Trimming removed 8 bases from V and 2 bases from J; junction bases left unmatched: 8. This CDR3 region has 14 residues. CDR3 in DNA: TGCGCCAGCTGCGCTAGCGGAGGGCAAGAGACCCAGTACTTC. As protein: CASCASGGQETQYF.

The chain couples TRBV20-1 to TRBJ2-3; TRBD2 aligns across 9 bases. Germline trimming cut 3 bases from V and 5 bases from J; bases unmatched to any gene: 6. Germline V gene sequence: CDR1 DFQATT, CDR2 SNEGSKA (reference sequence). The CDR3 has 14 amino acids. The CDR3 reads CSASCSGGGDTQYF. The CDR3 DNA sequence: TGCAGTGCTAGCTGTAGCGGGGGAGGAGATACGCAGTATTTT.

In this sample, this clonotype turned up a few times. This chain uses TRBV7-2 with TRBJ1-1, with a weak D call TRBD1 (5 bases). V lost 3 bases, J lost 7 bases, and 9 bases lay in between. This CDR3 spans 12 amino acids. Germline V gene sequence: CDR1 SGHTA, CDR2 FQGNSA. CDR3 region: CASSFQGSEAFF. CDR3 nucleotide sequence: TGTGCCAGCAGCTTCCAGGGAAGTGAAGCTTTCTTT.

This clonotype was counted between two and nine times. The V gene is TRBV7-9, the J gene TRBJ2-1; TRBD1 aligns across 8 bases. CDR3 length: 15 residues. After removal of 5 bases from V and 5 bases from J, the junction contained 8 bases not matched to a gene. Per the germline V gene, CDR1 is SEHNR and CDR2 is FQNEAQ (reference sequence). CDR3 nucleotide sequence: TGTGCCAGCAGCCCGACAGGGGTTAAGGACAATGAGCAGTTCTTC. Encoded protein: CASSPTGVKDNEQFF.

Many counts were recorded for this clonotype. The chain is built from TRBV20-1 and TRBJ1-5; D remains ambiguous. The CDR3 is 12 amino acids. Trimming removed 5 bases from V and 3 bases from J, with 8 bases in between. Germline loops: CDR1 DFQATT, CDR2 SNEGSKA (reference sequence). The CDR3: CSAASPNQPQHF. In DNA, the CDR3 is TGCAGTGCTGCGTCGCCCAATCAGCCCCAGCATTTT.

V usage is TRBV6-1 and J usage is TRBJ2-7, with D possibly being TRBD2 (5 bases). The CDR3 has 14 residues. CDR1 is MNHNS, CDR2 SASEGT, per germline. V was clipped by 1 base and J by 7 bases, with 14 bases between them. The CDR3 loop reads CASSEGGGSQEQYF. The CDR3 DNA sequence: TGTGCCAGCAGTGAAGGAGGAGGTTCTCAAGAGCAGTACTTC.

In its sample, this clonotype was seen many times. V and J are TRBV20-1 and TRBJ2-2, with 7 bases matching TRBD1. V lost 5 bases, J lost 5 bases, and 8 bases stayed unmatched. CDR1 and CDR2 from the germline V gene are DFQATT and SNEGSKA (reference sequence). The CDR3 has 14 residues. CDR3 loop: CSAVPETGTGELFF. The CDR3, as DNA: TGCAGTGCTGTTCCTGAGACAGGGACCGGGGAGCTGTTTTTT.

This clonotype has only a few counts. The chain links TRBV5-6 to TRBJ2-1; 7 nucleotides align to TRBD2. Germline V CDR1 and CDR2: SGHDT, YYEEEE. The V and J ends lost 0 bases and 4 bases, in that order; junction bases with no gene match: 4. This CDR3 comprises 15 residues. The CDR3 spells CASSLGLAAYNEQFF. The CDR3 DNA is TGTGCCAGCAGCTTGGGGCTAGCGGCATACAATGAGCAGTTCTTC.

This clonotype has more than one count but fewer than ten. The chain carries TRBV9 and TRBJ2-6, with 7 bases identical to TRBD1. This CDR3 has 15 amino acids. The J segment lost 3 bases and the V segment lost 4 bases, leaving 4 bases of the junction unmatched. Germline V gene lookup returns CDR1 SGDLS and CDR2 YYNGEE. CDR3 residues: CASSTPGGGANVLTF. The DNA for the CDR3 is TGTGCCAGCAGCACCCCAGGGGGTGGGGCCAACGTCCTGACTTTC.

This clonotype was recorded at least ten times. The chain recombines TRBV5-1 with TRBJ1-1, with TRBD1 matching 9 bases. Germline values: CDR1 SGHRS, CDR2 YFSETQ. CDR3 length equals 15 residues. Unmatched junction bases numbered 8, after V lost 4 bases and J lost 4 bases. CDR3 amino acids: CASSLDPGQGTEAFF. The CDR3 bases are TGCGCCAGCAGCCTCGACCCGGGACAGGGCACTGAAGCTTTCTTT. Drawing the rest from reference TRBV5-1 and TRBJ1-1, the complete variable domain is KAGVTQTPRYLIKTRGQQVTLSCSPISGHRSVSWYQQTPGQGLQFLFEYFSETQRNKGNFPGRFSGRQFSNSRSEMNVSTLELGDSALYLCASSLDPGQGTEAFFGQGTRLTVV.

This clonotype was seen a handful of times. The chain joins TRBV27 to TRBJ2-1, with a tentative D call TRBD1 (5 bases). V lost 7 bases to trimming and J lost 1 base, with 11 bases between them. The CDR3 has 14 amino acids. Germline CDR1 and CDR2: MNHEY and SMNVEV (reference sequence). The CDR3 region is CASKGQTSYNEQFF. DNA of the CDR3: TGTGCCAGCAAGGGGCAGACATCCTACAATGAGCAGTTCTTC.

This clonotype was recorded at least ten times. V and J are TRBV24-1 and TRBJ1-1; D gene ambiguous. Germline CDR1 reads KGHDR; CDR2 reads SFDVKD. The CDR3 has 13 amino acids. Trimming stripped 8 bases from V and 3 bases from J, with 12 bases between. For the CDR3, the DNA is TGTGCCACCAAGCGGAGAGAGGACACTGAAGCTTTCTTT. Its protein is CATKRREDTEAFF.

This clonotype was observed a handful of times. The chain is built from TRBV5-5 and TRBJ2-7, with 13 bases that match TRBD2. CDR3 length: 15 amino acids. V gave up 4 bases and J gave up 1 base; unmatched junction bases: 2. The germline gives CDR1 SGHKS, CDR2 YYEKEE (reference sequence). The CDR3 sequence is CASSQLAGGSYEQYF. CDR3 DNA: TGTGCCAGCAGCCAACTAGCGGGAGGGTCCTACGAGCAGTACTTC. The variable domain in full, with the rest retrieved from reference TRBV5-5 and TRBJ2-7, is DAGVTQSPTHLIKTRGQQVTLRCSPISGHKSVSWYQQVLGQGPQFIFQYYEKEERGRGNFPDRFSARQFPNYSSELNVNALLLGDSALYLCASSQLAGGSYEQYFGPGTRLTVT.

This clonotype was counted many times. The chain couples TRBV5-1 to TRBJ1-1; perhaps TRBD1 as D (5 bases). The CDR3 spans 16 residues. V was shortened by 0 bases and J by 0 bases, with 12 bases between the two germline ends. CDR1 is SGHRS and CDR2 is YFSETQ in the germline V gene. The CDR3 DNA reads TGCGCCAGCAGCTTGGCCTGGGCAGGGATGAACACTGAAGCTTTCTTT. As protein: CASSLAWAGMNTEAFF.

J is TRBJ2-7 and V is TRBV3-1; D perhaps matches TRBD1 (5 bases). Germline V lookup: CDR1 LGHDT, CDR2 YNNKEL (reference sequence). CDR3 length equals 17 residues. V lost 2 bases and J 2 bases, leaving 19 bases between the germline ends. The CDR3 nucleotides are TGTGCCAGCAGCCAAACTACCCAGGACATTTCTCCCTACGAGCAGTACTTC. Translated: CASSQTTQDISPYEQYF.

This clonotype was seen a few times. CDR3 nucleotide sequence: TGTGCCAGCAGCTCCTTAACCAGAAGCTACACCTTC. Its translation is CASSSLTRSYTF. The rearrangement uses TRBV7-9 and TRBJ1-2; no clear D gene. Germline V gene sequence: CDR1 SEHNR, CDR2 FQNEAQ (reference sequence). Trimming removed 4 bases at V and 9 bases at J, with 12 bases between. The CDR3 covers 12 residues.

This clonotype was observed a handful of times. The chain combines TRBV4-1 with TRBJ1-1; TRBD1 might be the D (6 bases). V lost 2 bases and J 1 base, leaving 8 bases between the germline ends. CDR1 and CDR2 (germline): MGHRA, YSYEKL. The CDR3 sequence is 14 residues long. DNA for the CDR3: TGCGCCAGCAGCCAAAGAGGGGGGAACACTGAAGCTTTCTTT. Translation: CASSQRGGNTEAFF.

V and J are TRBV19 and TRBJ2-2; possible D gene TRBD2, 5 bases. Trimming removed 3 bases at V and 4 bases at J, with 15 bases between. CDR1 and CDR2 (germline): LNHDA, SQIVND (reference sequence). The CDR3 is 16 amino acids. The CDR3 DNA follows: TGTGCCAGTAGTATGGGCGTTATGGCGGGCACCGGGGAGCTGTTTTTT. Translated, it gives CASSMGVMAGTGELFF. The full variable domain, rest sourced from reference TRBV19 and TRBJ2-2, is DGGITQSPKYLFRKEGQNVTLSCEQNLNHDAMYWYRQDPGQGLRLIYYSQIVNDFQKGDIAEGYSVSREKKESFPLTVTSAQKNPTAFYLCASSMGVMAGTGELFFGEGSRLTVL.

Ten or more counts support this clonotype. The rearrangement uses TRBV29-1 and TRBJ1-5, with D unresolved. V lost 5 bases, J lost 2 bases, and 10 bases lay in between. Germline lookup yields CDR1 SQVTM and CDR2 ANQGSEA. This CDR3 is built from 13 residues. CDR3 protein: CSVRGFGNQPQHF. In DNA, the CDR3 is TGCAGCGTTAGAGGTTTTGGCAATCAGCCCCAGCATTTT. The entire variable domain, with the rest obtained from reference TRBV29-1 and TRBJ1-5, is as follows: SAVISQKPSRDICQRGTSLTIQCQVDSQVTMMFWYRQQPGQSLTLIATANQGSEATYESGFVIDKFPISRPNLTFSTLTVSNMSPEDSSIYLCSVRGFGNQPQHFGDGTRLSIL.

This clonotype was picked up a small number of times. The chain is built from TRBV5-5 and TRBJ2-2, with 8 bases aligning to TRBD1. This CDR3 region has 16 residues. V lost 3 bases, J lost 3 bases, and 7 bases stayed unmatched. Per germline, CDR1 SGHKS and CDR2 YYEKEE (reference sequence). The DNA of the CDR3 is TGTGCCAGCAGCTACCGGACAGGGAGAGACACCGGGGAGCTGTTTTTT. Its translation is CASSYRTGRDTGELFF. Looking up the rest from reference TRBV5-5 and TRBJ2-2 gives the full variable domain: DAGVTQSPTHLIKTRGQQVTLRCSPISGHKSVSWYQQVLGQGPQFIFQYYEKEERGRGNFPDRFSARQFPNYSSELNVNALLLGDSALYLCASSYRTGRDTGELFFGEGSRLTVL.

This chain links TRBV30 with TRBJ2-1; possibly TRBD2 for D (5 bases). CDR1 and CDR2 (germline): GTSNPN, SVGIG (reference sequence). There are 13 residues in the CDR3. Deletions cut 3 bases from V and 8 bases from J, with 14 bases between. CDR3 DNA: TGTGCCTGGAGCCTGGGAGAGGCGGATGAGCAGTTCTTC. Encoded protein: CAWSLGEADEQFF.

The chain uses TRBV19 and TRBJ2-7; D uncertain. Per germline, CDR1 LNHDA and CDR2 SQIVND (reference sequence). V was pared by 0 bases and J by 2 bases, with 8 bases between. The CDR3 covers 14 residues. CDR3 residues: CASSIEFPAYEQYF. DNA for the CDR3: TGTGCCAGTAGTATAGAGTTCCCAGCCTACGAGCAGTACTTC.